Listed below are T cell receptor beta chains from one sample, sequenced in a study of T cell repertoires in cytomegalovirus infection. Which antigens these TCRs recognize remains unknown. TCRdb itself ran the reads through MiXCR, one entry per CDR3 protein. Among about 770,000 distinct CDR3 sequences, about 28% were seen once, and the ten largest hold less than 15%. The specimen was cultured CD8+ T cells from PBMCs, collected from culture after CMV antigen stimulation. The source of these receptors is a human donor in good health (CMV status not recorded). Some clones in this sample may be carry-over from other donors' samples. CDR3s include the opening cysteine and the closing phenylalanine or tryptophan. D genes are given only for firm matches. For some rows the clone size is stated as once, few or many, or as a class when expanded; others skip it.

j_gene: TRBJ1-5; d_gene: -; abundance: -; v_gene: TRBV19; CDR3nt: TGTGCCAGCAGAGAAGAACTAAATCAGCCCCAGCATTTT; CDR3aa: CASREELNQPQHF
j_gene: TRBJ1-2; d_gene: -; abundance: -; v_gene: TRBV27; CDR3nt: TGTGCCAGCGCGTGGGGGTCTAACTATGGCTACACCTTC; CDR3aa: CASAWGSNYGYTF
j_gene: TRBJ1-1; d_gene: -; abundance: many; v_gene: TRBV12-3/TRBV12-4; CDR3nt: TGTGCCAGCAGTTACAGGGTACACACTGAAGCTTTCTTT; CDR3aa: CASSYRVHTEAFF
j_gene: TRBJ2-7; d_gene: TRBD1; abundance: -; v_gene: TRBV10-3; CDR3nt: TGTGCCGCCGCCGGACCGCCCGTATCAGGGGGCTACGAGCAGTACTTC; CDR3aa: CAAAGPPVSGGYEQYF
j_gene: TRBJ2-3; d_gene: -; abundance: -; v_gene: TRBV9; CDR3nt: TGTGCCAGCAGCGTAGAATGGGATACGCAGTATTTT; CDR3aa: CASSVEWDTQYF
j_gene: TRBJ2-5; d_gene: TRBD1; abundance: -; v_gene: TRBV4-3; CDR3nt: TGCGCCAGCAGCCAAGTCCAGGACAGGGGGCAGGAGACCCAGTACTTC; CDR3aa: CASSQVQDRGQETQYF
j_gene: TRBJ2-7; d_gene: -; abundance: -; v_gene: TRBV7-8; CDR3nt: TGTGCCAGCAGCCCAAACTACTCCTACGAGCAGTACTTC; CDR3aa: CASSPNYSYEQYF
j_gene: TRBJ2-5; d_gene: -; abundance: -; v_gene: TRBV4-3; CDR3nt: TGCGCCAGCAGCCAAGAAGAGACCTGGCGGGGCCGGGGGGAGACCCAGTACTTC; CDR3aa: CASSQEETWRGRGETQYF
j_gene: TRBJ1-4; d_gene: -; abundance: -; v_gene: TRBV4-2; CDR3nt: TGTGCCAGCAGCCAAGATCCGCAGGCTAATGAAAAACTGTTTTTT; CDR3aa: CASSQDPQANEKLFF
j_gene: TRBJ1-2; d_gene: TRBD1; abundance: few; v_gene: TRBV5-8; CDR3nt: TGTGCCAGCAGCTTACGGGACAGGGAAAACCTCTATGGCTACACCTTC; CDR3aa: CASSLRDRENLYGYTF
j_gene: TRBJ2-3; d_gene: -; abundance: -; v_gene: TRBV28; CDR3nt: TGTGCCAGCACCGACTTGAGGGACACAGATACGCAGTATTTT; CDR3aa: CASTDLRDTDTQYF
j_gene: TRBJ1-1; d_gene: -; abundance: -; v_gene: TRBV20-1; CDR3nt: TGCAGTGCTAGAGATCTCAAGGGGGGCAGGGTTGAAGCTTTCTTT; CDR3aa: CSARDLKGGRVEAFF
j_gene: TRBJ2-3; d_gene: -; abundance: few; v_gene: TRBV6-4; CDR3nt: TGTGCCAGCAGCTCCGACGCGTCTAGCACAGATACGCAGTATTTT; CDR3aa: CASSSDASSTDTQYF
j_gene: TRBJ1-5; d_gene: -; abundance: -; v_gene: TRBV4-3; CDR3nt: TGCGCCAGCAGCCAGGAACGGGTCTATAATCAGCCCCAGCATTTT; CDR3aa: CASSQERVYNQPQHF
j_gene: TRBJ2-5; d_gene: TRBD2; abundance: many; v_gene: TRBV13; CDR3nt: TGTGCCAGCAGGGCGGGACTAGCGGTCCAAGAGACCCAGTACTTC; CDR3aa: CASRAGLAVQETQYF
j_gene: TRBJ1-5; d_gene: -; abundance: -; v_gene: TRBV20-1; CDR3nt: TGCAGTGCTAGTTTCCCCAGGTCCGTGGATCAGCCCCAGCATTTT; CDR3aa: CSASFPRSVDQPQHF
j_gene: TRBJ2-1; d_gene: TRBD2; abundance: -; v_gene: TRBV27; CDR3nt: TGTGCCAGCAGCACGGGACTAGGGTTCCTCAATGAGCAGTTCTTC; CDR3aa: CASSTGLGFLNEQFF
j_gene: TRBJ1-1; d_gene: TRBD1; abundance: many; v_gene: TRBV5-4; CDR3nt: TGTGCCAGCAGCTTGGAGGGGGCAGGGACTGAAGCTTTCTTT; CDR3aa: CASSLEGAGTEAFF
j_gene: TRBJ1-1; d_gene: -; abundance: -; v_gene: TRBV6-6; CDR3nt: TGTGCCAGCAGTTTCTCGGGCAGAGAGAACACTGAAGCTTTCTTT; CDR3aa: CASSFSGRENTEAFF
j_gene: TRBJ1-1; d_gene: -; abundance: -; v_gene: TRBV12-3/TRBV12-4; CDR3nt: TGTGCCAGCACCGATTGGGGACGGGGCACTGAAGCTTTCTTT; CDR3aa: CASTDWGRGTEAFF
j_gene: TRBJ1-2; d_gene: -; abundance: many; v_gene: TRBV7-9; CDR3nt: TGTGCCAGCAGCTTACCCAGGCCCTATGGCTACACCTTC; CDR3aa: CASSLPRPYGYTF
j_gene: TRBJ1-5; d_gene: TRBD1; abundance: -; v_gene: TRBV19; CDR3nt: TGTGCCAGTAGTCCGCACAGGGGGAATCAGCCCCAGCATTTT; CDR3aa: CASSPHRGNQPQHF
j_gene: TRBJ1-2; d_gene: TRBD1; abundance: -; v_gene: TRBV9; CDR3nt: TGTGCCAGCACCCAGACAGGGGTGGCGCGGGGCTACACCTTC; CDR3aa: CASTQTGVARGYTF
j_gene: TRBJ1-1; d_gene: -; abundance: -; v_gene: TRBV10-1; CDR3nt: TGCGCCAGCAGTATAGGGACCGGAGGCCCTGAAGCTTTCTTT; CDR3aa: CASSIGTGGPEAFF
j_gene: TRBJ2-4; d_gene: TRBD2; abundance: few; v_gene: TRBV6-2/TRBV6-3; CDR3nt: TGTGCCAGCAGAGGACTAGCGGGGGTTGGGGGACCTGCCAAAAACATTCAGTACTTC; CDR3aa: CASRGLAGVGGPAKNIQYF
j_gene: TRBJ2-1; d_gene: -; abundance: -; v_gene: TRBV7-8; CDR3nt: TGTGCCAGCAGCTTAGGACCCCAGATGCCAAAGTTCTTC; CDR3aa: CASSLGPQMPKFF
j_gene: TRBJ2-1; d_gene: TRBD2; abundance: -; v_gene: TRBV4-2; CDR3nt: TGTGCCAGCAGCCACCCTTTACTAGCGCCGGTCCTCAATGAGCAGTTCTTC; CDR3aa: CASSHPLLAPVLNEQFF
j_gene: TRBJ2-4; d_gene: -; abundance: -; v_gene: TRBV4-3; CDR3nt: TGCGCCAGCAGCCAAGAGTTTTTCGGGACAACTTATTCTGCAGCCAAAAACATTCAGTACTTC; CDR3aa: CASSQEFFGTTYSAAKNIQYF
j_gene: TRBJ2-7; d_gene: -; abundance: few; v_gene: TRBV6-5; CDR3nt: TGTGCCAGCAGTTACTCAAGGACAGTGGGCTACGAGCAGTACTTC; CDR3aa: CASSYSRTVGYEQYF
j_gene: TRBJ1-1; d_gene: -; abundance: many; v_gene: TRBV7-2; CDR3nt: TGTGCCAGCTCCGAGTGGGAGTGGAACACTGAAGCTTTCTTT; CDR3aa: CASSEWEWNTEAFF
j_gene: TRBJ2-2; d_gene: TRBD2; abundance: -; v_gene: TRBV5-6; CDR3nt: TGTGCCAGCACCGGGACTAGCGTAGCCGGGGAGCTGTTTTTT; CDR3aa: CASTGTSVAGELFF
j_gene: TRBJ2-7; d_gene: TRBD1; abundance: -; v_gene: TRBV10-1; CDR3nt: TGCGCCAGCAGTGGATCCGGGACAGGGGCCTACGAGCAGTACTTC; CDR3aa: CASSGSGTGAYEQYF
j_gene: TRBJ2-5; d_gene: -; abundance: few; v_gene: TRBV7-7; CDR3nt: TGTGCTAGCAGCTTAGTGGGGGGCATCCAAGAGACCCAGTACTTC; CDR3aa: CASSLVGGIQETQYF
j_gene: TRBJ2-1; d_gene: -; abundance: few; v_gene: TRBV2; CDR3nt: TGTGCCAGCAGTGCACTAGCCAGATACAATGAGCAGTTCTTC; CDR3aa: CASSALARYNEQFF
j_gene: TRBJ1-3; d_gene: -; abundance: few; v_gene: TRBV4-1; CDR3nt: TGCGCCAGCAGCCAATACGATAAATCTGGAAACACCATATATTTT; CDR3aa: CASSQYDKSGNTIYF
j_gene: TRBJ2-7; d_gene: TRBD2; abundance: -; v_gene: TRBV12-3/TRBV12-4; CDR3nt: TGTGCCAGCAGTTTGTACGGGGGGGCCTTCGAGCAGTACTTC; CDR3aa: CASSLYGGAFEQYF
j_gene: TRBJ2-1; d_gene: TRBD2; abundance: few; v_gene: TRBV2; CDR3nt: TGTGCCAGCAGGGCGGGGGGTAATAATGAGCAGTTCTTC; CDR3aa: CASRAGGNNEQFF
j_gene: TRBJ1-2; d_gene: -; abundance: few; v_gene: TRBV11-2; CDR3nt: TGTGCCAGCAGCTTTGAGGGGGGCGGCTATGGCTACACCTTC; CDR3aa: CASSFEGGGYGYTF
j_gene: TRBJ1-2; d_gene: -; abundance: few; v_gene: TRBV29-1; CDR3nt: TGCAGCGTTGCAGGGGACTATGGCTACACCTTC; CDR3aa: CSVAGDYGYTF
j_gene: TRBJ2-1; d_gene: TRBD2; abundance: few; v_gene: TRBV7-9; CDR3nt: TGTGCCAGCAGCCACGGGACTAGCGGGGGCCTCTACAATGAGCAGTTCTTC; CDR3aa: CASSHGTSGGLYNEQFF
j_gene: TRBJ2-3; d_gene: -; abundance: few; v_gene: TRBV2; CDR3nt: TGTGCCAGCAGTGAAGCGGGGCGTTCTAGCACAGATACGCAGTATTTT; CDR3aa: CASSEAGRSSTDTQYF
j_gene: TRBJ2-5; d_gene: TRBD1; abundance: -; v_gene: TRBV7-6; CDR3nt: TGTGCCAGCAGTTTCCAGGGGGCAGAGACCCAGTACTTC; CDR3aa: CASSFQGAETQYF
j_gene: TRBJ2-5; d_gene: -; abundance: few; v_gene: TRBV7-6; CDR3nt: TGTGCCAGCAGCTTAGATTGGCCTGAAGAGACCCAGTACTTC; CDR3aa: CASSLDWPEETQYF
j_gene: TRBJ2-4; d_gene: -; abundance: many; v_gene: TRBV27; CDR3nt: TGTGCCAGCAGCTTAGGGGTAGCCAAAAACATTCAGTACTTC; CDR3aa: CASSLGVAKNIQYF
j_gene: TRBJ2-5; d_gene: TRBD2; abundance: -; v_gene: TRBV10-3; CDR3nt: TGTGCCATCCTCGATGGGAGGGAGGAGACCCAGTACTTC; CDR3aa: CAILDGREETQYF
j_gene: TRBJ2-3; d_gene: -; abundance: few; v_gene: TRBV4-2; CDR3nt: TGTGCCAGCAGCCAAGATAGTCTGGAAGTCGATACGCAGTATTTT; CDR3aa: CASSQDSLEVDTQYF
j_gene: TRBJ1-1; d_gene: -; abundance: few; v_gene: TRBV12-3/TRBV12-4; CDR3nt: TGTGCCAGCAGTTTTAATGGAAACCCACAGGGATTAAACACTGAAGCTTTCTTT; CDR3aa: CASSFNGNPQGLNTEAFF
j_gene: TRBJ2-3; d_gene: TRBD1; abundance: few; v_gene: TRBV27; CDR3nt: TGTGCCAGCGTGCGCAGGGGGCGCTTCACAGATACGCAGTATTTT; CDR3aa: CASVRRGRFTDTQYF
j_gene: TRBJ2-1; d_gene: -; abundance: -; v_gene: TRBV4-2; CDR3nt: TGTGCCAGCAGCCAAGATCCCACAGCAGTTTCCTACAATGAGCAGTTCTTC; CDR3aa: CASSQDPTAVSYNEQFF
j_gene: TRBJ2-5; d_gene: TRBD2; abundance: many; v_gene: TRBV7-2; CDR3nt: TGTGCCAGCAGCACCCTTGGGGGGGGACTTCTTATCGAAGAGACCCAGTACTTC; CDR3aa: CASSTLGGGLLIEETQYF
j_gene: TRBJ2-3; d_gene: TRBD2; abundance: -; v_gene: TRBV7-6; CDR3nt: TGTGCCAGCCCACCGGCGGGGGGGCCACCAGATACGCAGTATTTT; CDR3aa: CASPPAGGPPDTQYF
j_gene: TRBJ2-3; d_gene: -; abundance: -; v_gene: TRBV12-3/TRBV12-4; CDR3nt: TGTGCCAGCAGTTTAGGAGTGGTGGGAGGCACAGATACGCAGTATTTT; CDR3aa: CASSLGVVGGTDTQYF
j_gene: TRBJ1-2; d_gene: TRBD1; abundance: -; v_gene: TRBV6-6; CDR3nt: TGTGCCAGCAGCAGGACAGGGGTCTATGGCTACACCTTC; CDR3aa: CASSRTGVYGYTF
j_gene: TRBJ2-1; d_gene: -; abundance: few; v_gene: TRBV27; CDR3nt: TGTGCCAGTACTACAGGTAACCCGTACAATGAGCAGTTCTTC; CDR3aa: CASTTGNPYNEQFF
j_gene: TRBJ2-7; d_gene: -; abundance: -; v_gene: TRBV7-9; CDR3nt: TGTGCCAGCAGCTCCCCCTCGGCAGGGCACGAGCAGTACTTC; CDR3aa: CASSSPSAGHEQYF
j_gene: TRBJ2-7; d_gene: TRBD2; abundance: -; v_gene: TRBV6-5; CDR3nt: TGTGCCAGCAGTTACACTGGGACTAGCGGAAAAACCTCCTACGAGCAGTACTTC; CDR3aa: CASSYTGTSGKTSYEQYF
j_gene: TRBJ2-3; d_gene: -; abundance: -; v_gene: TRBV29-1; CDR3nt: TGCAGCGTTCGGCACCGGAGGGGGGAAATTATTAGCACAGATACGCAGTATTTT; CDR3aa: CSVRHRRGEIISTDTQYF
j_gene: TRBJ1-5; d_gene: -; abundance: -; v_gene: TRBV5-6; CDR3nt: TGTGCCAGCCCGAGATTGGGGGAACCCGGTAGCAATCAGCCCCAGCATTTT; CDR3aa: CASPRLGEPGSNQPQHF
j_gene: TRBJ1-1; d_gene: -; abundance: -; v_gene: TRBV4-2; CDR3nt: TGTGCCAGCAGCCCCGAGCTGCGGACTGAAGCTTTCTTT; CDR3aa: CASSPELRTEAFF